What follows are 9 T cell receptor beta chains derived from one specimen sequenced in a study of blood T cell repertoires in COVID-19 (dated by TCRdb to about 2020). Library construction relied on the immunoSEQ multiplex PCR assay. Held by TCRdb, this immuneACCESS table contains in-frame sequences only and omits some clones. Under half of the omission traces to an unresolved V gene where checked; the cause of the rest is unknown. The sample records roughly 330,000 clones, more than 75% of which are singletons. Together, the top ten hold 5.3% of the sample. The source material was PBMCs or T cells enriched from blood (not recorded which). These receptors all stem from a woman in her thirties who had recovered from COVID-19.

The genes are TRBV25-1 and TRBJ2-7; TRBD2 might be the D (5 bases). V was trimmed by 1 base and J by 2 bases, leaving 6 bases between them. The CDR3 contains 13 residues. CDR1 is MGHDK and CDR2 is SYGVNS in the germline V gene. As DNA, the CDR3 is TGTGCCAGCAGTGAATCGGGGACCTACGAGCAGTACTTC. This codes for CASSESGTYEQYF.

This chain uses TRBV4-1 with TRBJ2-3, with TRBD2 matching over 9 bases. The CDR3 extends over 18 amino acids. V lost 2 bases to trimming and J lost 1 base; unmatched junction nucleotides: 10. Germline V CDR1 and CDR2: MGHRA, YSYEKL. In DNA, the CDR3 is TGCGCCAGCAGCCAATTATCCCTAGCGGGGTCCGGCACAGATACGCAGTATTTT. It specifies CASSQLSLAGSGTDTQYF.

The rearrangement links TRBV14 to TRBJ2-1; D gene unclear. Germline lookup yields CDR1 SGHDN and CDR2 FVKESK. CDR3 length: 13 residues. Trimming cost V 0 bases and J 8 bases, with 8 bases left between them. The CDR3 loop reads CASSQEILHEQFF. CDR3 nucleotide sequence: TGTGCCAGCAGCCAAGAAATTCTCCATGAGCAGTTCTTC.

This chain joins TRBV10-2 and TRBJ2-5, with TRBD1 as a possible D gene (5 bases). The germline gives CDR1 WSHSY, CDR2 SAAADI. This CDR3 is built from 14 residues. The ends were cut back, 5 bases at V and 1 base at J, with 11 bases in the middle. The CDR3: CASSLGHLQETQYF. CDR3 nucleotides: TGCGCCAGCAGTCTAGGACATCTCCAAGAGACCCAGTACTTC.

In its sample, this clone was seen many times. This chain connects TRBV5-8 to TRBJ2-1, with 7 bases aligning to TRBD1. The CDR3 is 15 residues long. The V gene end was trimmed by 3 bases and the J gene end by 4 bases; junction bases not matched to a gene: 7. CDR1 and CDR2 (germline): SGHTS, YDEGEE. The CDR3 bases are TGTGCCAGCAGCTCCAAGCCGACAGGGTACAATGAGCAGTTCTTC. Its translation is CASSSKPTGYNEQFF.

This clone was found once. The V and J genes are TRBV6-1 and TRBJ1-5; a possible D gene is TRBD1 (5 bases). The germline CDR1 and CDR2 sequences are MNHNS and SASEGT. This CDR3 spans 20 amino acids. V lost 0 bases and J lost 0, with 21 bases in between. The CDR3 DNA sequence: TGTGCCAGCAGTGAAGCGTATAGGGGAACAGAACCCTATAGCAATCAGCCCCAGCATTTT. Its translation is CASSEAYRGTEPYSNQPQHF.

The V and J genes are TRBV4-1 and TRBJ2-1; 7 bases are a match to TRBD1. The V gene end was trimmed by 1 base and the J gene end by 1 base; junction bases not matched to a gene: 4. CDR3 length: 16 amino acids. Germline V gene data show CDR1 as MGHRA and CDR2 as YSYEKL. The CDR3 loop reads CASSQGGGPSYNEQFF. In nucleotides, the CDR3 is TGCGCCAGCAGCCAAGGAGGGGGCCCTTCCTACAATGAGCAGTTCTTC.

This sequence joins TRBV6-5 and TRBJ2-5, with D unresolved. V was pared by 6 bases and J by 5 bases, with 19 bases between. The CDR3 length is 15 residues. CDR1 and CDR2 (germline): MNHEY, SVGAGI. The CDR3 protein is CASRPQPQVRETQYF. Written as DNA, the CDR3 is TGTGCCAGCAGACCACAACCCCAGGTCCGGGAGACCCAGTACTTC.

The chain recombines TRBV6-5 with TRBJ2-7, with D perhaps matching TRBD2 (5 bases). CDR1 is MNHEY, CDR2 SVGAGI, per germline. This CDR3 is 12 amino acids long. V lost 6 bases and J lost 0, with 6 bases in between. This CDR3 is CASRRDSYEQYF. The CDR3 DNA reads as TGTGCCAGCAGGAGGGACTCCTACGAGCAGTACTTC.